The table lists the clone carrying this T cell receptor (beta chain) with a count of one. Antigen: not known. This record comes from a study of brain T cells in children with intractable seizures. Findings of the study overall: Viral specificity was inferred only from CDR3 similarity; HCMV serostatus was unknown.

V was cut by 5 bases and J by 0 bases, with 11 bases left in between. This CDR3 is 15 amino acids long. From germline, CDR1 is SGHTA and CDR2 FQGNSA. The data were produced by immunoSEQ multiplex PCR, yet TCRdb's version contains in-frame clones alone and is incomplete. Of about 350,000 clones in the sample, about 93% are singletons; the top ten hold 5% to 7%. Documented time point: blood from clinic visit 5 months post-surgery; TSC patient then seizure free. Pre-surgery treatment included at least one anti-epileptic drug. The rearrangement joins TRBV7-2 to TRBJ1-3; maybe TRBD1 (5 bases). The sequencing here drew on peripheral blood, taken around 5 months after surgery. This receptor was taken from a boy less than two years old with tuberous sclerosis and intractable seizures. The DNA of the CDR3 is TGTGCCAGCAGCCCTGGACACTTCTCTGGAAACACCATATATTTT. Encoded protein: CASSPGHFSGNTIYF.